The 26 T cell receptor beta chains in this list originate from one sample, sequenced in a study of T-cell memory formation after mild COVID-19. One entry per CDR3 protein, called by TCRdb with MiXCR from the 5' RACE reads. Of about 110,000 distinct CDR3 sequences listed, over 15% are singletons. Source material: PBMCs or a T cell subset sorted from them (not recorded which). These receptors all come from a man younger than 35 who had mild COVID-19 (a few samples of this study predate the infection). Cell type and time point are not known.

The chain uses TRBV11-2 and TRBJ2-2, with 8 bases identical to TRBD1. V was clipped by 5 bases and J by 1 base; unmatched bases: 9. The germline gives CDR1 SGHAT, CDR2 FQNNGV. This CDR3 has 17 amino acids. DNA of the CDR3: TGTGCCAGCAGCCCAGGGGGCTGGACAAAGAACACCGGGGAGCTGTTTTTT. As protein: CASSPGGWTKNTGELFF.

The CDR3 DNA is TGTGCCAGCAGCTATGGGGTAGATCAGCCCCAGCATTTT. Its protein product is CASSYGVDQPQHF. The rearrangement joins TRBV7-9 to TRBJ1-5, with unresolved D. The CDR3 is 13 residues long. V lost 4 bases and J 5 bases, leaving 9 bases between the germline ends. Germline-derived CDR1 and CDR2 are SEHNR and FQNEAQ (reference sequence). The variable domain in full, completed from reference TRBV7-9 and TRBJ1-5, reads DTGVSQNPRHKITKRGQNVTFRCDPISEHNRLYWYRQTLGQGPEFLTYFQNEAQLEKSRLLSDRFSAERPKGSFSTLEIQRTEQGDSAMYLCASSYGVDQPQHFGDGTRLSIL.

Worth noting for this clonotype: At one end the junction does not follow the germline gene, possibly because of a read error. V and J are TRBV7-7 and TRBJ2-3, with a tentative D call TRBD1 (6 bases). CDR3 size: 14 residues. CDR1 and CDR2 (germline): SSHAT, FNYEAQ (reference sequence). The CDR3 is CASSFGQPPDTQYF. DNA for the CDR3: TGTGCTAGCAGCTTCGGACAGCCTCCCGATACGCAGTATTTT.

On this clonotype itself: One end of the junction varies from germline; a read error may be responsible. J is TRBJ2-5 and V is TRBV20-1; tentatively, D is TRBD2 (5 bases). Per germline, CDR1 DFQATT and CDR2 SNEGSKA (reference sequence). The CDR3 has 14 amino acids. CDR3 in amino acids: CSARFGRAQGTQYF. In nucleotides, the CDR3 is TGCAGTGCTAGATTCGGGCGGGCACAAGGGACCCAGTACTTC.

The chain recombines TRBV7-6 with TRBJ2-3; D may be TRBD2 (5 bases). V was cut by 8 bases and J by 9 bases, with 12 bases left in between. CDR1 and CDR2 (germline): SGHVS, FNYEAQ. This CDR3 is built from 11 residues. The CDR3 loop reads CASRAGGTQYF. The CDR3 DNA reads as TGTGCCAGCCGCGCGGGTGGGACGCAGTATTTT.

This clonotype was detected a few times. The rearrangement uses TRBV28 and TRBJ1-6; 7 bases map to TRBD1. The CDR3 runs to 13 residues. CDR1 MDHEN and CDR2 SYDVKM come from the germline V gene. V gave up 6 bases and J gave up 6 bases; unmatched junction bases: 2. This chain's CDR3 is CASRQGINSPLHF. The CDR3 nucleotides read TGTGCCAGCAGACAGGGGATTAATTCACCCCTCCACTTT. Variable domain in full (rest from reference TRBV28 and TRBJ1-6): DVKVTQSSRYLVKRTGEKVFLECVQDMDHENMFWYRQDPGLGLRLIYFSYDVKMKEKGDIPEGYSVSREKKERFSLILESASTNQTSMYLCASRQGINSPLHFGNGTRLTVT.

At least ten counts were recorded for this clonotype. The rearrangement joins TRBV20-1 to TRBJ1-1; D unresolved. This CDR3 is built from 12 residues. Trimming removed 0 bases at V and 4 bases at J, with 6 bases between. Germline CDR1 DFQATT, CDR2 SNEGSKA (reference sequence). The CDR3 loop reads CSAREGPTEAFF. The CDR3 DNA is TGCAGTGCTAGAGAGGGTCCCACTGAAGCTTTCTTT.

The chain employs TRBV6-5 and TRBJ2-5; D unclear. The CDR3 is made up of 14 amino acids. Germline loops: CDR1 MNHEY, CDR2 SVGAGI. Between the trimmed V and J ends, which lost 2 bases and 4 bases, there was a span of 11 bases. The CDR3 protein is CASSYSWATETQYF. CDR3 nucleotides: TGTGCCAGCAGTTACAGCTGGGCGACAGAGACCCAGTACTTC.

This clonotype was recorded a few times. The chain has TRBV12-3 or TRBV12-4 and TRBJ1-1; the D gene is possibly TRBD1 (6 bases). Trimming took 5 bases from V and 3 from J, leaving 13 bases between them. The CDR3 is 14 residues long. The CDR3 spells CASSLRGWDTEAFF. In nucleotides, the CDR3 is TGTGCCAGCAGTCTCAGGGGATGGGACACTGAAGCTTTCTTT.

This clonotype came up a few times. This chain joins TRBV6-2 or TRBV6-3 and TRBJ1-4; D might be TRBD1 (6 bases). CDR1 and CDR2 from the germline V gene are MNHEY and SVGEGT. V lost 1 base to trimming and J lost 10 bases, with 16 bases between them. This CDR3 contains 15 residues. CDR3 in amino acids: CASSYWRGADGKLFF. CDR3 nucleotide sequence: TGTGCCAGCAGTTACTGGCGGGGGGCAGATGGAAAACTGTTTTTT.

This chain uses TRBV7-3 with TRBJ1-1, with 8 bases lining up with TRBD1. The CDR3 loop spans 13 amino acids. The germline V gene has CDR1 SGHTA and CDR2 FQGTGA. Trimming removed 2 bases from V and 4 bases from J; junction bases left unmatched: 0. CDR3 sequence (DNA): TGTGCCAGCAGCTTACAGGGGGCCACTGAAGCTTTCTTT. Translated: CASSLQGATEAFF.

The chain is built from TRBV27 and TRBJ2-2; D ambiguous. The CDR3 sequence is 13 residues long. Looked up from germline, CDR1 is MNHEY and CDR2 is SMNVEV (reference sequence). Trimming cost V 0 bases and J 7 bases, with 6 bases left between them. The CDR3 sequence is CASSLSNGGELFF. DNA for the CDR3: TGTGCCAGCAGTTTATCAAACGGCGGGGAGCTGTTTTTT.

This clonotype was observed a few times. This rearrangement joins TRBV27 to TRBJ2-4, with D possibly matching TRBD2 (6 bases). V dropped 4 bases and J dropped 4 bases, with 14 bases sitting between them. The CDR3 loop spans 15 amino acids. CDR1 and CDR2 from the germline V gene are MNHEY and SMNVEV (reference sequence). CDR3 sequence: CASSSGEQAKNIQYF. Written as DNA, the CDR3 is TGTGCCAGCAGTTCGGGGGAACAGGCGAAAAACATTCAGTACTTC.

In its sample, this clonotype was seen a few times. The J gene is TRBJ1-5, the V gene TRBV9; TRBD1 matches 7 bases. Germline CDR1 is SGDLS and CDR2 is YYNGEE. Trimming cost V 4 bases and J 5 bases; bases outside gene matches: 6. The CDR3 totals 14 residues. The CDR3 here is CASSSGGADQPQHF. CDR3 nucleotide sequence: TGTGCCAGCAGCTCAGGGGGTGCAGATCAGCCCCAGCATTTT.

V gene TRBV4-3 combines with J gene TRBJ1-5; D perhaps matches TRBD1 (5 bases). The V and J ends lost 2 bases and 6 bases respectively, with 11 bases between them. Germline CDR1 and CDR2: LGHNA and YSLEER. The CDR3 totals 14 residues. Here the CDR3 reads CASSQLLGPQPQHF. The CDR3 coding sequence is TGCGCCAGCAGCCAACTCTTGGGGCCTCAGCCCCAGCATTTT.

This clonotype occurred a few times. This chain uses TRBV30 with TRBJ2-1, with unresolved D. Germline V gene lookup returns CDR1 GTSNPN and CDR2 SVGIG (reference sequence). V lost 3 bases, J lost 0 bases, and 15 bases lay in between. The CDR3 is 16 residues long. The CDR3 DNA reads TGTGCCTGGAGGCCCCACTACTTCCCCTCCTACAATGAGCAGTTCTTC. Protein: CAWRPHYFPSYNEQFF. The variable domain in full, with the rest retrieved from reference TRBV30 and TRBJ2-1, is SQTIHQWPATLVQPVGSPLSLECTVEGTSNPNLYWYRQAAGRGLQLLFYSVGIGQISSEVPQNLSASRPQDRQFILSSKKLLLSDSGFYLCAWRPHYFPSYNEQFFGPGTRLTVL.

This clonotype was observed a handful of times. This rearrangement joins TRBV7-6 to TRBJ1-2; perhaps TRBD1 as D (5 bases). Germline V lookup: CDR1 SGHVS, CDR2 FNYEAQ. This CDR3 is 17 amino acids long. Trimming stripped 2 bases from V and 2 bases from J, with 18 bases between. CDR3 sequence: CASSLNWAPGQNYGYTF. CDR3 DNA: TGTGCCAGCAGCTTAAATTGGGCCCCGGGGCAAAACTATGGCTACACCTTC.

The genes are TRBV19 and TRBJ1-1; TRBD1 might be the D (5 bases). Germline CDR1 reads LNHDA; CDR2 reads SQIVND (reference sequence). Trimming stripped 4 bases from V and 0 bases from J, with 12 bases between. The CDR3 totals 15 residues. CDR3 bases: TGTGCCAGTAGTACCCGCGGACATTTGAACACTGAAGCTTTCTTT. The encoded protein is CASSTRGHLNTEAFF.

The genes are TRBV6-5 and TRBJ2-1, with a tentative D call TRBD1 (7 bases). CDR3 size: 17 residues. Trimming shortened V by 5 bases and J by 1 base, and 18 bases separated the two germline ends. CDR1 and CDR2 from the germline V gene are MNHEY and SVGAGI. DNA of the CDR3: TGTGCCAGCAGTCGTGTGGAGGGGGCAGGATCCTACAATGAGCAGTTCTTC. Amino acid sequence: CASSRVEGAGSYNEQFF.

V gene TRBV28 combines with J gene TRBJ2-7; weak D call: TRBD1 (5 bases). The CDR3 totals 14 residues. The ends were cut back, 3 bases at V and 3 bases at J, with 12 bases in the middle. Germline CDR1 is MDHEN and CDR2 is SYDVKM. CDR3 bases: TGTGCCAGCAGTTTTTCTGGGGCCGGCTACGAGCAGTACGTC. It specifies CASSFSGAGYEQYV.

This clonotype was recorded a few times. The rearrangement links TRBV4-3 to TRBJ2-3; D could derive from TRBD1 or TRBD2 (5 bases each). Looked up from germline, CDR1 is LGHNA and CDR2 is YSLEER. The CDR3 is 13 amino acids. Trimming cost V 5 bases and J 2 bases, with 8 bases left between them. CDR3 sequence reads: CASSNGATDTQYF. The CDR3 coding sequence is TGCGCCAGCAGCAACGGGGCCACAGATACGCAGTATTTT.

The chain's CDR3 is CASSPQGGGWGFTEAFF. In DNA form, the CDR3 reads TGTGCCAGCAGCCCACAAGGCGGGGGTTGGGGGTTCACTGAAGCTTTCTTT. The V call is TRBV7-3, the J call TRBJ1-1, with TRBD1 as a possible D gene (5 bases). Germline lookup yields CDR1 SGHTA and CDR2 FQGTGA. V lost 5 bases and J 4 bases, leaving 23 bases between the germline ends. This CDR3 is 17 amino acids long.

The chain recombines TRBV5-5 with TRBJ1-2; a possible D gene is TRBD1 (5 bases). The germline V gene has CDR1 SGHKS and CDR2 YYEKEE (reference sequence). The CDR3 runs to 14 residues. Trimming took 4 bases from V and 6 from J, leaving 16 bases between them. Here the CDR3 DNA reads TGTGCCAGCAGCCCGGAAGCCAGGGCCCATGGCTACACCTTC. Its protein product is CASSPEARAHGYTF. The full variable domain, its missing parts supplied by reference TRBV5-5 and TRBJ1-2, is DAGVTQSPTHLIKTRGQQVTLRCSPISGHKSVSWYQQVLGQGPQFIFQYYEKEERGRGNFPDRFSARQFPNYSSELNVNALLLGDSALYLCASSPEARAHGYTFGSGTRLTVV.

V usage is TRBV30 and J usage is TRBJ2-4; the D gene is possibly TRBD2 (5 bases). Germline assignment: CDR1 GTSNPN and CDR2 SVGIG (reference sequence). This CDR3 is 14 amino acids long. Trimming removed 6 bases from V and 2 bases from J, with 14 bases in between. Here the CDR3 DNA reads TGTGCCTGCCCAGCGGCGGGTTCCAAAAACATTCAGTACTTC. Translated: CACPAAGSKNIQYF. Using reference TRBV30 and TRBJ2-4 for the parts outside the CDR3, the full variable domain is SQTIHQWPATLVQPVGSPLSLECTVEGTSNPNLYWYRQAAGRGLQLLFYSVGIGQISSEVPQNLSASRPQDRQFILSSKKLLLSDSGFYLCACPAAGSKNIQYFGAGTRLSVL.

The chain has TRBV9 and TRBJ2-7; no clear D. Trimming stripped 4 bases from V and 0 bases from J, with 11 bases between. This CDR3 contains 14 residues. Germline CDR1 SGDLS, CDR2 YYNGEE. The CDR3 loop is CASSPRTFSYEQYF. The CDR3 DNA follows: TGTGCCAGCAGCCCCCGTACGTTCTCCTACGAGCAGTACTTC.

The chain has TRBV29-1 and TRBJ2-5; tentatively, D is TRBD1 or TRBD2 (6 bases each). Germline assignment: CDR1 SQVTM and CDR2 ANQGSEA. The CDR3 loop spans 12 amino acids. This CDR3 reads CSCGGPKETQYF. The DNA of the CDR3 is TGCAGTTGTGGGGGGCCGAAAGAGACCCAGTACTTC.